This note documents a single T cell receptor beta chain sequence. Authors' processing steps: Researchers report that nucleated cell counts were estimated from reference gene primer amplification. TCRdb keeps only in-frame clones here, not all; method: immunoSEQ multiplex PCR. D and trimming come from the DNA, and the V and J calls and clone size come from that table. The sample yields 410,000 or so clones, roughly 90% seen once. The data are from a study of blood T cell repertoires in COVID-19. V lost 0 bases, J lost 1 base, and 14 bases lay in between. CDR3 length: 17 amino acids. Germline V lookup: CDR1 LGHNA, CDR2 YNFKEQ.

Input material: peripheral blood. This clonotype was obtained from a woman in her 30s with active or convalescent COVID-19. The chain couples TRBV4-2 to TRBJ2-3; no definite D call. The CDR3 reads CASSQDRWYIGTDTQYF. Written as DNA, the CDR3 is TGTGCCAGCAGCCAAGATCGATGGTACATTGGCACAGATACGCAGTATTTT.